These 22 T cell receptor beta chains were all obtained from the same sample, sequenced in a study of CD8 T cells in Susac syndrome. Random-hexamer reverse transcription was applied to about 0.5 to 1 ug RNA. TCRdb passed the immunoSEQ multiplex PCR reads through MiXCR, listing each CDR3 protein once. This sample has almost 450,000 distinct CDR3 sequences; 75% to 90% occur once, and the top ten carry approximately 0.12%. Specimen: CD8+ T cells from PBMCs. These receptors all come from a human donor with multiple sclerosis.

The CDR3 is CASSPVERGAFTDTQYF. CDR3 bases: TGTGCCAGCAGCCCAGTGGAGCGGGGGGCGTTCACAGATACGCAGTATTTT. The chain joins TRBV3-1 to TRBJ2-3; 9 bases align to TRBD2. V gave up 4 bases and J gave up 2 bases; unmatched junction bases: 10. Per germline, CDR1 LGHDT and CDR2 YNNKEL (reference sequence). This CDR3 has 17 amino acids.

This clonotype showed up just once. CDR3 sequence (DNA): TGTGCCAGCAGCCCCCTAGCGGGAGAGGCGGATACGCAGTATTTT. It encodes CASSPLAGEADTQYF. The chain carries TRBV14 and TRBJ2-3; 10 bases align to TRBD2. Germline V gene sequence: CDR1 SGHDN, CDR2 FVKESK. This CDR3 is built from 15 residues. V was clipped by 4 bases and J by 6 bases; unmatched bases: 7.

The chain joins TRBV29-1 to TRBJ2-5, with D possibly matching TRBD1 (6 bases). The CDR3 length is 13 residues. The germline V gene has CDR1 SQVTM and CDR2 ANQGSEA. Trimming took off 4 bases at V and 0 bases at J, with 9 bases between the two ends. The CDR3: CSVVTGNQETQYF. DNA of the CDR3: TGCAGCGTTGTTACAGGGAACCAAGAGACCCAGTACTTC.

This clonotype was counted only a few times. The chain employs TRBV6-5 and TRBJ2-1, with 7 bases that match TRBD1. Germline V lookup: CDR1 MNHEY, CDR2 SVGAGI. The CDR3 runs 15 residues. V lost 7 bases to trimming and J lost 4 bases; unmatched junction nucleotides: 10. CDR3 in amino acids: CASTQRDSSYNEQFF. CDR3 nucleotides: TGTGCCAGCACTCAACGGGACAGTTCGTACAATGAGCAGTTCTTC.

The chain has TRBV27 and TRBJ1-2; tentative D call: TRBD1 (5 bases). Germline lookup yields CDR1 MNHEY and CDR2 SMNVEV (reference sequence). This CDR3 comprises 14 residues. V lost 10 bases to trimming and J lost 3 bases, with 18 bases between them. The DNA for the CDR3 is TGTGCCACCCGAACTGGAGGGGTATACTATGGCTACACCTTC. Translation gives CATRTGGVYYGYTF.

The chain combines TRBV29-1 with TRBJ1-2, with D unresolved. V dropped 7 bases and J dropped 8 bases, with 17 bases sitting between them. In germline, CDR1 is SQVTM, CDR2 ANQGSEA. The CDR3 loop spans 12 amino acids. CDR3 sequence: CSAEPETPGYTF. The CDR3 DNA reads as TGCAGCGCCGAACCGGAAACCCCCGGCTACACCTTC.

The CDR3 DNA sequence: TGTGCCAGCAGTCTCGACAGGGCGAACAATGAGCAGTTCTTC. Amino acid sequence: CASSLDRANNEQFF. V and J are TRBV6-5 and TRBJ2-1; 7 nucleotides match TRBD1. Germline CDR1 and CDR2: MNHEY and SVGAGI. CDR3 size: 14 residues. V trimming: 5 bases; J trimming: 5 bases; junction bases outside the gene matches: 6.

J is TRBJ2-7 and V is TRBV5-4; perhaps TRBD2 as D (5 bases). Germline V gene lookup returns CDR1 SGHNT and CDR2 YYREEE (reference sequence). The ends were cut back, 4 bases at V and 7 bases at J, with 27 bases in the middle. The CDR3 runs to 17 residues. The CDR3 DNA reads as TGTGCCAGCAGCCCGCCGACGGAAAACCGTCCACCGGGAGAGCAGTACTTC. The encoded protein is CASSPPTENRPPGEQYF.

The chain couples TRBV5-6 to TRBJ2-4; 11 bases agree with TRBD2. This CDR3 comprises 18 residues. J gave up 0 bases and V 5 bases, and 10 bases lay outside the gene matches. Germline V gives CDR1 SGHDT, CDR2 YYEEEE. The CDR3 nucleotides are TGTGCCAGCAGAACTAAAACCGGACTAGCGGGAGCCAAAAACATTCAGTACTTC. Translating it yields CASRTKTGLAGAKNIQYF.

The V and J genes are TRBV27 and TRBJ2-7, with a tentative D call TRBD1 (5 bases). CDR3 size: 14 residues. The V gene's germline CDR1 is MNHEY and CDR2 SMNVEV (reference sequence). Deletions cut 6 bases from V and 2 bases from J, with 14 bases between. The CDR3 protein is CASSSGSPTYEQYF. CDR3 bases: TGTGCCAGCAGCTCAGGGTCGCCCACCTACGAGCAGTACTTC.

This clonotype was seen once. The genes are TRBV9 and TRBJ1-1; 12 bases fit TRBD1. The CDR3 is 15 residues long. V shed 3 bases and J 5 bases; nucleotides not matched to a gene: 5. The germline V gene encodes CDR1 SGDLS and CDR2 YYNGEE. This CDR3 reads CASSGGQGAGTEAFF. The CDR3 nucleotides are TGTGCCAGCAGCGGGGGACAGGGGGCCGGGACTGAAGCTTTCTTT. Looking up the rest from reference TRBV9 and TRBJ1-1 gives the full variable domain: DSGVTQTPKHLITATGQRVTLRCSPRSGDLSVYWYQQSLDQGLQFLIQYYNGEERAKGNILERFSAQQFPDLHSELNLSSLELGDSALYFCASSGGQGAGTEAFFGQGTRLTVV.

This rearrangement joins TRBV6-1 to TRBJ1-1; 9 bases align to TRBD1. V gave up 2 bases and J gave up 4 bases; unmatched junction bases: 17. Germline V CDR1 and CDR2: MNHNS, SASEGT. This CDR3 has 19 residues. The CDR3 nucleotides are TGTGCCAGCAGTGAACGATCGGAGGACAGGGGTTTTTACTTCACTGAAGCTTTCTTT. This gives the protein CASSERSEDRGFYFTEAFF.

The gene calls are TRBV11-2 and TRBJ2-1; TRBD1 might be the D (5 bases). This CDR3 is 12 amino acids long. Trimming left V 5 bases short and J 7 bases short, with 9 bases between. Looked up from germline, CDR1 is SGHAT and CDR2 is FQNNGV. In nucleotides, the CDR3 is TGTGCCAGCAGCATCAGGGTAAATGAGCAGTTCTTC. Its protein is CASSIRVNEQFF.

The chain recombines TRBV29-1 with TRBJ2-2; D not certain. Germline loops: CDR1 SQVTM, CDR2 ANQGSEA. This CDR3 comprises 13 residues. V gave up 6 bases and J gave up 0 bases, with 8 bases separating them. The CDR3 loop is CSVERANTGELFF. In DNA form, the CDR3 reads TGCAGCGTAGAGCGAGCGAACACCGGGGAGCTGTTTTTT.

The chain combines TRBV27 with TRBJ1-5, with unresolved D. Germline V gene data show CDR1 as MNHEY and CDR2 as SMNVEV (reference sequence). The CDR3 covers 14 residues. Trimming cost V 4 bases and J 3 bases, with 10 bases left between them. The CDR3 coding sequence is TGTGCCAGCAGTTATGCACGGTTCAATCAGCCCCAGCATTTT. This sequence encodes CASSYARFNQPQHF.

The CDR3 sequence: CASSYLPGKNTGELFF. In DNA form, the CDR3 reads TGTGCCAGCAGTTACTTGCCCGGGAAGAACACCGGGGAGCTGTTTTTT. The rearrangement uses TRBV6-5 and TRBJ2-2, with D possibly TRBD2 on 5 matching bases. CDR3 length: 16 residues. V shed 1 base and J shed 1 base, with 10 bases lying between them. Germline CDR1 MNHEY, CDR2 SVGAGI.

This sequence joins TRBV5-1 and TRBJ1-2; TRBD1 aligns across 9 bases. The CDR3 extends over 15 amino acids. The V gene end was trimmed by 4 bases and the J gene end by 5 bases; junction bases not matched to a gene: 9. Germline V gene sequence: CDR1 SGHRS, CDR2 YFSETQ. Here the CDR3 reads CASSPDPGTGYGYTF. DNA of the CDR3: TGCGCCAGCAGCCCAGACCCCGGGACAGGGTATGGCTACACCTTC.

J is TRBJ2-3 and V is TRBV29-1; D is perhaps TRBD2 (5 bases). V lost 3 bases, J lost 3 bases, and 10 bases lay in between. The CDR3 length is 13 residues. Germline lookup yields CDR1 SQVTM and CDR2 ANQGSEA. The CDR3 coding sequence is TGCAGCGTTGACGATCCGGGGACAGATACGCAGTATTTT. It codes for CSVDDPGTDTQYF.

This chain joins TRBV30 and TRBJ2-7; D uncertain. CDR1 and CDR2 (germline): GTSNPN, SVGIG (reference sequence). V shed 3 bases and J shed 3 bases, with 12 bases lying between them. The CDR3 runs to 13 residues. The CDR3: CAWRPDKLYEQYF. The DNA for the CDR3 is TGTGCCTGGAGACCCGATAAACTCTACGAGCAGTACTTC.

The V gene is TRBV7-3, the J gene TRBJ1-1; D call uncertain. Per the germline V gene, CDR1 is SGHTA and CDR2 is FQGTGA. The CDR3 is made up of 13 amino acids. The V and J ends lost 6 bases and 2 bases respectively, with 10 bases between them. The CDR3 nucleotides are TGTGCCAGCAGATTAGTCGGTAACACTGAAGCTTTCTTT. Amino acids: CASRLVGNTEAFF.

The chain uses TRBV18 and TRBJ2-7; D not certain. The CDR3 extends over 16 amino acids. The germline CDR1 and CDR2 sequences are KGHSH and LQKENI. The ends were cut back, 6 bases at V and 0 bases at J, with 18 bases in the middle. The CDR3 DNA sequence: TGTGCCAGCTCGCTGCGGATTTGGGATGTCTCCTACGAGCAGTACTTC. Its translation is CASSLRIWDVSYEQYF.

This clonotype was seen more than once but under ten times. This chain links TRBV5-1 with TRBJ1-2; 9 nucleotides match TRBD1. The CDR3 extends over 16 amino acids. V lost 0 bases and J lost 0; bases outside the gene matches: 3. Germline loops: CDR1 SGHRS, CDR2 YFSETQ. CDR3 loop: CASSLGQGESNYGYTF. The CDR3 coding sequence is TGCGCCAGCAGCTTGGGACAGGGGGAATCTAACTATGGCTACACCTTC.